One TCR beta chain is described in this entry. The target antigen is unknown. The data derive from a study of beta chain features in type 1 diabetes. Study-wide background: Roughly 110,000,000 sorted cells were examined across all samples. Study outcomes and limitations: People with Type 1 diabetes carried modestly yet significantly shorter TCRB CDR3s in all four CD4+ subsets.

All of the isolated RNA was reverse transcribed, so expressed TCRB transcripts were sequenced. Read counts averaged roughly 3.7 million for samples of naive, central memory and regulatory T cells. Assay used: immunoSEQ multiplex PCR; TCRdb lists only in-frame clones, some missing. The sample has 970,000 or so clones; roughly a sixth are singletons. Sorted CD4+ subsets: naive, central memory, regulatory, stem cell-like memory (CD45RO/CCR7/CD25/CD127/CD95/CD27 panel). V dropped 4 bases and J dropped 1; count of bases not matched to a gene: 9. Germline assignment: CDR1 MDHEN and CDR2 SYDVKM. CDR3 size: 18 residues.

Material for sequencing was naive CD4+ T cells from blood. The receptor was isolated from a woman between 18 and 29 years old in good health. The chain uses TRBV28 and TRBJ2-1; TRBD2 matches at 11 bases. CDR3 coding DNA: TGTGCCAGCAGTTCGACTAGCGGGACCCCGGGGTCCTACAATGAGCAGTTCTTC. As protein: CASSSTSGTPGSYNEQFF.